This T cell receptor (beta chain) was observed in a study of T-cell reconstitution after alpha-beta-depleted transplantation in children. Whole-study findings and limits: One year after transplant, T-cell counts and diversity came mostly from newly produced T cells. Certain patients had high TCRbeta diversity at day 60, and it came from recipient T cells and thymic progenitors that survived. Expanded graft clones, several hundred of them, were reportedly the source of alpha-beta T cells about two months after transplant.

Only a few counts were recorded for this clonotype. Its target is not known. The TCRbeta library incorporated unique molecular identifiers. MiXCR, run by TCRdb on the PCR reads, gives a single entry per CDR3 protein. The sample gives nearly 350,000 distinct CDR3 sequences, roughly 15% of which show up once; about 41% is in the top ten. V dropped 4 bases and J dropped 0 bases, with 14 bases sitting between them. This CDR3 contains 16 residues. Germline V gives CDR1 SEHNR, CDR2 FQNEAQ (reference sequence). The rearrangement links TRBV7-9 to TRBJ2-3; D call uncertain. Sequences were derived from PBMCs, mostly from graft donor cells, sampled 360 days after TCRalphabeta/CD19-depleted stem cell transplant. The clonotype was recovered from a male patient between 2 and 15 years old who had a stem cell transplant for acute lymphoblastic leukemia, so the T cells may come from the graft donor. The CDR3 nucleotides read TGTGCCAGCAGCTCCGTGGCGCGCCTTAGCACAGATACGCAGTATTTT. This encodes CASSSVARLSTDTQYF.